These 22 T cell receptor beta chains came from one sample sequenced in a study of OX40 agonist ivuxolimab in advanced cancers. TCRdb's table, derived via immunoSEQ multiplex PCR, lists solely in-frame clones and lacks some. The sample includes roughly 44,000 clones, approximately 86% of them seen just once. The starting material was CD4+ or CD8+ T cells sorted from blood, obtained in a trial of the OX40 agonist ivuxolimab. These receptors were obtained from an adult with an advanced solid tumor such as melanoma, head and neck, liver or kidney cancer.

The chain employs TRBV9 and TRBJ2-7; tentative D call: TRBD1 (6 bases). The CDR3 runs to 15 residues. The V end lost 4 bases, the J end lost 2 bases, and 16 bases lay between the germline ends. CDR1 is SGDLS and CDR2 is YYNGEE in the germline V gene. The CDR3 spells CASSQTYRETYEQYF. The CDR3 DNA reads TGTGCCAGCAGCCAAACATACAGGGAAACCTACGAGCAGTACTTC.

The rearrangement uses TRBV11-1 and TRBJ2-7, with D tentatively TRBD2 (5 bases). Germline values: CDR1 SGHAT, CDR2 FQDESV (reference sequence). Trimming removed 2 bases at V and 0 bases at J, with 14 bases between. The CDR3 spans 16 residues. The CDR3 here is CASSLFRGESSYEQYF. The CDR3 region has the DNA TGTGCCAGCAGCTTATTTCGGGGAGAGAGCTCCTACGAGCAGTACTTC.

V gene TRBV7-9 combines with J gene TRBJ2-1; 9 bases fit TRBD2. The CDR3 contains 16 residues. Germline CDR1 SEHNR, CDR2 FQNEAQ (reference sequence). The trim removed 2 bases at V and 2 bases at J, leaving 4 bases unmatched. The CDR3 sequence: CASSLLAGHTYNEQFF. CDR3 nucleotides: TGTGCCAGCAGCTTACTAGCGGGACATACCTACAATGAGCAGTTCTTC.

The rearrangement uses TRBV19 and TRBJ1-5; D gene uncertain. The CDR3 runs to 12 residues. Germline V CDR1 and CDR2: LNHDA, SQIVND (reference sequence). The V end was cut by 3 bases, the J end by 11 bases, with 11 bases between. Here the CDR3 DNA reads TGTGCCAGTAGTATCGGCTCGTCGGCCCAGCATTTT. Translating it yields CASSIGSSAQHF.

The chain is built from TRBV4-3 and TRBJ2-7; the D gene is possibly TRBD1 (6 bases). CDR3 length: 15 residues. V was pared by 4 bases and J by 0 bases, with 13 bases between. The germline CDR1 and CDR2 sequences are LGHNA and YSLEER. The CDR3 is CASSLDRSGSYEQYF. The DNA of the CDR3 is TGCGCCAGCAGCCTAGACAGGTCAGGCTCCTACGAGCAGTACTTC.

The CDR3 loop reads CASSVVGGESEQYF. The CDR3 DNA reads TGTGCCAGCAGCGTAGTAGGGGGGGAAAGCGAGCAGTACTTC. The rearrangement uses TRBV9 and TRBJ2-7; D might be TRBD2 (7 bases). Germline-derived CDR1 and CDR2 are SGDLS and YYNGEE. The CDR3 is made up of 14 amino acids. Trimming left V 0 bases short and J 6 bases short, with 13 bases between.

V usage is TRBV9 and J usage is TRBJ1-2; tentatively, D is TRBD1 (5 bases). The germline gives CDR1 SGDLS, CDR2 YYNGEE. V was cut by 4 bases and J by 2 bases, with 9 bases left in between. This CDR3 is 13 amino acids long. This CDR3 is CASSLGTNYGYTF. The CDR3 DNA follows: TGTGCCAGCAGCCTCGGGACCAACTATGGCTACACCTTC.

The chain joins TRBV5-1 to TRBJ2-1; 7 bases align to TRBD2. CDR1 SGHRS and CDR2 YFSETQ come from the germline V gene. The CDR3 runs 14 residues. The J segment lost 4 bases and the V segment lost 4 bases, leaving 5 bases of the junction unmatched. The CDR3 region has the DNA TGCGCCAGCAGCCCCCTGGGGGGGTACAATGAGCAGTTCTTC. Its translation: CASSPLGGYNEQFF.

This clone was seen more than once but under ten times. The V and J genes are TRBV28 and TRBJ1-5, with 7 bases aligning to TRBD1. The J segment lost 4 bases and the V segment lost 4 bases, leaving 4 bases of the junction unmatched. The CDR3 consists of 14 residues. The germline gives CDR1 MDHEN, CDR2 SYDVKM. The CDR3, as DNA: TGTGCCAGCAGTTCGGGACAGAGGAATCAGCCCCAGCATTTT. Its translation is CASSSGQRNQPQHF.

The chain couples TRBV7-9 to TRBJ2-5, with 8 bases aligning to TRBD1. This CDR3 has 15 amino acids. The germline gives CDR1 SEHNR, CDR2 FQNEAQ (reference sequence). The V segment lost 5 bases and the J segment 2 bases; nucleotides outside the gene matches: 7. CDR3 sequence: CASSPGRGQQETQYF. CDR3 DNA: TGTGCCAGCAGCCCAGGCAGGGGGCAACAAGAGACCCAGTACTTC.

On this clone: This likely comes from a read error, as the CDR3 has no conserved phenylalanine or tryptophan at its end. The CDR3 loop is CASSLGTFYNSPLHL. CDR3 sequence (DNA): TGTGCCAGCAGCTTGGGGACCTTTTATAATTCACCCCTCCACCTT. The chain carries TRBV11-2 and TRBJ1-6, with a possible D match to TRBD1 (5 bases). The CDR3 consists of 15 residues. Germline CDR1 reads SGHAT; CDR2 reads FQNNGV. V was clipped by 3 bases and J by 4 bases, with 10 bases between them.

This chain joins TRBV9 and TRBJ2-5, with unresolved D. CDR3 size: 11 residues. Germline-derived CDR1 and CDR2 are SGDLS and YYNGEE. The V gene lost 0 bases and the J gene lost 5 bases, with 2 bases spanning the gap. The CDR3: CASSVDETQYF. CDR3 DNA: TGTGCCAGCAGCGTAGATGAGACCCAGTACTTC.

The chain employs TRBV6-6 and TRBJ2-7; D could derive from TRBD1 or TRBD2 (6 bases each). The CDR3 loop spans 15 amino acids. The V end lost 6 bases, the J end lost 2 bases, and 17 bases lay between the germline ends. The germline gives CDR1 MNHNY, CDR2 SVGAGI (reference sequence). The CDR3 loop reads CASRAGDSPAYEQYF. The CDR3 bases are TGTGCCAGCAGAGCAGGGGACTCCCCTGCCTACGAGCAGTACTTC.

The chain employs TRBV7-9 and TRBJ2-7; D may be TRBD1 (6 bases). The CDR3 is 14 residues long. Trimming removed 5 bases at V and 2 bases at J, with 13 bases between. Germline assignment: CDR1 SEHNR and CDR2 FQNEAQ (reference sequence). CDR3 nucleotide sequence: TGTGCCAGCAGCCCTCGAGGACAGCCCTACGAGCAGTACTTC. It translates to CASSPRGQPYEQYF.

CDR3 DNA sequence: TGTGCCAGCAGCTACGGGACAGCAAGATCCTACGAGCAGTACTTC. Its protein product is CASSYGTARSYEQYF. The chain is built from TRBV6-5 and TRBJ2-7, with 7 bases fitting TRBD1. Germline lookup yields CDR1 MNHEY and CDR2 SVGAGI. Losses at the gene ends were 6 bases for V and 1 base for J; bases not matched to a gene: 9. The CDR3 consists of 15 residues.

This clone has just a few counts. The V and J genes are TRBV5-1 and TRBJ1-2, with D unresolved. CDR1 SGHRS and CDR2 YFSETQ come from the germline V gene. The length of the CDR3 is 14 residues. Trimming removed 0 bases at V and 0 bases at J, with 6 bases between. The DNA for the CDR3 is TGCGCCAGCAGCTTGGAACAGCCTAACTATGGCTACACCTTC. This gives the protein CASSLEQPNYGYTF. Combining the CDR3 with reference TRBV5-1 and TRBJ1-2 gives the whole variable domain KAGVTQTPRYLIKTRGQQVTLSCSPISGHRSVSWYQQTPGQGLQFLFEYFSETQRNKGNFPGRFSGRQFSNSRSEMNVSTLELGDSALYLCASSLEQPNYGYTFGSGTRLTVV.

The V gene is TRBV19, the J gene TRBJ1-5; unclear D gene. V was shortened by 5 bases and J by 4 bases, with 15 bases between the two germline ends. Germline-derived CDR1 and CDR2 are LNHDA and SQIVND (reference sequence). The CDR3 is made up of 15 amino acids. The CDR3 nucleotides read TGTGCCAGTAGTTGGATCAGGTCCGGGAATCAGCCCCAGCATTTT. Its protein product is CASSWIRSGNQPQHF.

The gene calls are TRBV2 and TRBJ2-7; a possible D gene is TRBD1 (6 bases). CDR1 and CDR2 from the germline V gene are SNHLY and FYNNEI. With 3 bases removed from V and 0 bases from J, the gap between germline ends came to 9 bases. This CDR3 contains 14 residues. CDR3 loop: CASSEQGSSYEQYF. DNA of the CDR3: TGTGCCAGCAGTGAGCAGGGGAGCTCCTACGAGCAGTACTTC.

The rearrangement joins TRBV28 to TRBJ2-2, with D tentatively TRBD1 or TRBD2 (5 bases each). V lost 7 bases and J lost 0, with 15 bases in between. Germline CDR1 is MDHEN and CDR2 is SYDVKM. The CDR3 spans 16 residues. Written as DNA, the CDR3 is TGTGCCAGCAACCTGGGGGAGACAACGAACACCGGGGAGCTGTTTTTT. Protein product: CASNLGETTNTGELFF.

This chain uses TRBV19 with TRBJ1-1; no reliable D call. The germline V gene has CDR1 LNHDA and CDR2 SQIVND (reference sequence). CDR3 size: 15 residues. Trimming removed 0 bases at V and 1 base at J, with 9 bases between. The CDR3 is CASSIDTGENTEAFF. In DNA, the CDR3 is TGTGCCAGTAGTATAGACACCGGGGAGAACACTGAAGCTTTCTTT.

The chain carries TRBV13 and TRBJ1-2, with D maybe TRBD1 (5 bases). Per the germline V gene, CDR1 is PRHDT and CDR2 is FYEKMQ (reference sequence). CDR3 size: 15 residues. V lost 8 bases and J 5 bases, leaving 21 bases between the germline ends. CDR3 residues: CASAIWGAMSYGYTF. The CDR3 DNA sequence: TGTGCCAGCGCCATTTGGGGCGCGATGAGTTATGGCTACACCTTC.

The table lists this clone with a count of one. The chain employs TRBV7-5 and TRBJ1-6. TRBV7-5 is annotated as a pseudogene. This CDR3 comprises 13 residues. CDR3 DNA: TGTGCCAGCAGCTTGGCGGGAAATTCACCCCTCCACTTT. This translates into CASSLAGNSPLHF.